The T cell receptor (beta chain) under discussion was sequenced for a study of regulatory T cells in long-lasting Graves disease. TCR beta libraries were built with iRepertoire HTBI primers and Arm-PCR of CDR3 regions. Via MiXCR, TCRdb re-called the multiplex PCR reads, giving one row per CDR3 protein. Seen here are some 450,000 distinct CDR3 sequences, roughly a quarter observed once, and the top ten hold approximately 28%. This clonotype was observed many times. Time point indicated: persistent/refractory GD, antithyroid drugs over 5 years with positive TRAb. Isolated PBMC RNA provided the starting material for the TCR library. Doctors identified Graves' disease using the American Thyroid Association guidelines. V was pared by 5 bases and J by 7 bases, with 8 bases of the junction left unmatched. CDR1 is SGHTA, CDR2 FQGTGA, per germline. The CDR3 loop spans 15 amino acids.

The source of this sequence is a female donor with Graves disease. The chain links TRBV7-3 to TRBJ2-7; TRBD2 matches 13 bases. This specimen was peripheral blood mononuclear cells (PBMCs), taken when the disease was refractory, from a patient treated with antithyroid drugs. DNA of the CDR3: TGTGCCAGCAGCCCCGGACTAGCGGGAGTTGGGGAGCAGTACTTC. Translation: CASSPGLAGVGEQYF.